These 22 T cell receptor beta chains were all obtained from the same sample, sequenced in a study of vaccination effects on CD4 cells after COVID-19. The antigens these receptors bind are not known. Viral peptide pools were used in the ViraFEST assay to expand antigen-specific CD4+ T cells, and sequencing came afterward. Researchers isolated CD4+ T cells once less than twelve days of culture had elapsed. Their SARS-CoV-2 infection, verified by PCR, occurred between March and December 2020. The repertoire was sequenced with immunoSEQ multiplex PCR; TCRdb's copy has only in-frame clones and lacks some. The sample lists approximately 70,000 clones; 73% were seen once. This material consisted of CD4+ T cells from PBMCs cultured with HIV peptides, taken before COVID-19 vaccination. As for subset: HIV-1 Nef peptide pool negative control/reference culture. These TCRs come from a human donor who had a prior SARS-CoV-2 infection.

The J gene is TRBJ1-4, the V gene TRBV18, with 9 bases lining up with TRBD1. The CDR3 covers 14 residues. Unmatched junction bases numbered 4, after V lost 4 bases and J lost 7 bases. The germline V gene has CDR1 KGHSH and CDR2 LQKENI. The CDR3 here is CASSLDRGSEKLFF. CDR3 coding DNA: TGTGCCAGCTCACTAGACAGGGGGAGTGAAAAACTGTTTTTT.

The CDR3 nucleotides read TGTGCCAGCAGCTTTGGGTGGGAGACAGGGGCCTACGAGCAGTACTTC. This gives the protein CASSFGWETGAYEQYF. J is TRBJ2-7 and V is TRBV5-5; 8 bases line up with TRBD1. Germline V gene lookup returns CDR1 SGHKS and CDR2 YYEKEE (reference sequence). Trimming took 2 bases from V and 2 from J; bases not matched to a gene: 9. There are 16 residues in the CDR3.

CDR3 in amino acids: CASSPGPNYGYTF. The CDR3 DNA sequence: TGTGCCAGCTCACCGGGACCTAACTATGGCTACACCTTC. This chain uses TRBV18 with TRBJ1-2, with a possible D match to TRBD1 (5 bases). CDR1 KGHSH and CDR2 LQKENI come from the germline V gene. The CDR3 totals 13 residues. Trimming shortened V by 3 bases and J by 0 bases, and 5 bases separated the two germline ends.

The chain carries TRBV12-5 and TRBJ1-2; D gene ambiguous. Germline CDR1 LGHNT, CDR2 FRNRAP. CDR3 length: 13 amino acids. The V and J ends lost 1 base and 5 bases respectively, with 8 bases between them. CDR3 in amino acids: CASGLAIIYGYTF. Here the CDR3 DNA reads TGTGCTAGTGGTTTGGCGATTATATATGGCTACACCTTC.

The chain is built from TRBV7-6 and TRBJ2-1; D unclear. V lost 4 bases and J lost 9, with 7 bases in between. The CDR3 is 11 amino acids. The V gene's germline CDR1 is SGHVS and CDR2 FNYEAQ. The CDR3 DNA reads as TGTGCCAGCAGCTGGGGTGGTGAGCAGTTCTTC. Encoded protein: CASSWGGEQFF.

The chain couples TRBV6-5 to TRBJ2-7, with 9 positions matching TRBD1. Germline V CDR1 and CDR2: MNHEY, SVGAGI. V gave up 7 bases and J gave up 5 bases; unmatched junction bases: 6. The CDR3 loop spans 13 amino acids. The CDR3 sequence is CASMDRTGDEQYF. In nucleotides, the CDR3 is TGTGCCAGCATGGATAGGACAGGGGACGAGCAGTACTTC.

The genes are TRBV12-3 or TRBV12-4 and TRBJ2-5; D ambiguous. V shed 5 bases and J shed 5 bases, with 9 bases lying between them. The CDR3 is 12 residues long. The CDR3 region is CASSANGETQYF. The CDR3 nucleotides are TGTGCCAGCAGTGCCAATGGGGAGACCCAGTACTTC.

The genes are TRBV29-1 and TRBJ1-1; D is perhaps TRBD1 (6 bases). CDR1 is SQVTM and CDR2 is ANQGSEA in the germline V gene. This CDR3 comprises 13 residues. The V and J ends lost 5 bases and 3 bases respectively, with 13 bases between them. As DNA, the CDR3 is TGCAGCGTTATAAGGGACACCTACACTGAAGCTTTCTTT. Protein: CSVIRDTYTEAFF. The full variable domain, its missing parts supplied by reference TRBV29-1 and TRBJ1-1, is SAVISQKPSRDICQRGTSLTIQCQVDSQVTMMFWYRQQPGQSLTLIATANQGSEATYESGFVIDKFPISRPNLTFSTLTVSNMSPEDSSIYLCSVIRDTYTEAFFGQGTRLTVV.

The chain joins TRBV6-2 or TRBV6-3 to TRBJ2-6; D is unresolved. CDR3 length: 19 amino acids. In germline, CDR1 is MNHEY, CDR2 SVGEGT. V lost 4 bases, J lost 3 bases, and 22 bases lay in between. The CDR3 protein is CASSSPTPFSPSGANVLTF. The CDR3, as DNA: TGTGCCAGCAGTTCCCCCACCCCCTTCTCCCCAAGTGGGGCCAACGTCCTGACTTTC.

This clone was observed a few times. The chain is built from TRBV3-1 (or the pseudogene TRBV3-2) and TRBJ2-1; 9 nucleotides match TRBD2. V was pared by 5 bases and J by 3 bases, with 5 bases of the junction left unmatched. The CDR3 extends over 15 amino acids. Germline V gene data show CDR1 as LGHDT and CDR2 as YNNKEL (reference sequence). The CDR3 protein is CASSYSRGGYNEQFF. The CDR3, as DNA: TGTGCCAGCAGCTACTCGCGGGGGGGCTACAATGAGCAGTTCTTC.

This clone is labeled large. The sample carries other DNA sequences with the same CDR3. J is TRBJ2-5 and V is TRBV7-2; D is undetermined. V was pared by 2 bases and J by 5 bases, with 9 bases between. The CDR3 consists of 13 residues. CDR1 is SGHTA and CDR2 is FQGNSA in the germline V gene. The CDR3 sequence: CASSLSLGETQYF. The DNA for the CDR3 is TGTGCCAGCAGCTTATCCCTGGGGGAGACCCAGTACTTC.

The chain uses TRBV11-1 and TRBJ1-1; 8 nucleotides align to TRBD1. The trim removed 5 bases at V and 0 bases at J, leaving 5 bases unmatched. The CDR3 length is 15 residues. The germline V gene encodes CDR1 SGHAT and CDR2 FQDESV (reference sequence). This CDR3 reads CASSAQGAVNTEAFF. The CDR3 DNA reads TGTGCCAGCAGCGCCCAGGGGGCGGTGAACACTGAAGCTTTCTTT.

This chain links TRBV15 with TRBJ1-4; D perhaps matches TRBD1 (5 bases). CDR1 LNHNV and CDR2 YYDKDF come from the germline V gene (reference sequence). This CDR3 comprises 14 residues. The V gene lost 5 bases and the J gene lost 8 bases, with 15 bases spanning the gap. This chain's CDR3 is CATSPGRRWEKLFF. The CDR3 nucleotides read TGTGCCACCAGCCCGGGACGGAGGTGGGAAAAACTGTTTTTT.

This clone was observed a handful of times. The chain recombines TRBV30 with TRBJ1-6, with 7 bases fitting TRBD1. Germline V gene sequence: CDR1 GTSNPN, CDR2 SVGIG (reference sequence). There are 17 residues in the CDR3. Unmatched junction bases numbered 11, after V lost 3 bases and J lost 3 bases. CDR3 DNA: TGTGCCTGGAGGGGATTTCGGACAGGAGTCTATAATTCACCCCTCCACTTT. Protein product: CAWRGFRTGVYNSPLHF.

The V call is TRBV3-1 (or the pseudogene TRBV3-2), the J call TRBJ1-2, with 7 bases aligning to TRBD1. The CDR3 extends over 13 amino acids. Germline loops: CDR1 LGHDT, CDR2 YNNKEL (reference sequence). The V segment lost 4 bases and the J segment 4 bases; nucleotides outside the gene matches: 3. In nucleotides, the CDR3 is TGTGCCAGCAGCCCACAGGGGATCTATGGCTACACCTTC. Protein sequence: CASSPQGIYGYTF.

The V and J genes are TRBV5-1 and TRBJ2-1; the match to TRBD2 covers 8 bases. CDR3 size: 15 residues. Germline loops: CDR1 SGHRS, CDR2 YFSETQ. V shed 1 base and J 4 bases; nucleotides not matched to a gene: 4. CDR3 DNA sequence: TGCGCCAGCAGCTTGTCTACTAGCGGTTACAATGAGCAGTTCTTC. Protein: CASSLSTSGYNEQFF.

The V and J genes are TRBV27 and TRBJ2-4; TRBD2 matches at 11 bases. This CDR3 is 15 amino acids long. Per the germline V gene, CDR1 is MNHEY and CDR2 is SMNVEV (reference sequence). V was clipped by 6 bases and J by 3 bases; unmatched bases: 4. CDR3 protein: CASRGLAAFKNIQYF. CDR3 DNA sequence: TGTGCCAGCAGGGGACTAGCGGCGTTCAAAAACATTCAGTACTTC.

The rearrangement links TRBV13 to TRBJ2-3; unclear D gene. The CDR3 extends over 18 amino acids. Germline V lookup: CDR1 PRHDT, CDR2 FYEKMQ (reference sequence). Trimming removed 3 bases at V and 3 bases at J, with 22 bases between. The CDR3 sequence is CASSLVSTFAVQTDTQYF. CDR3 DNA: TGTGCCAGCAGCTTGGTGTCTACTTTCGCGGTCCAGACAGATACGCAGTATTTT.

V gene TRBV27 combines with J gene TRBJ1-2; the match to TRBD1 covers 7 bases. Germline loops: CDR1 MNHEY, CDR2 SMNVEV (reference sequence). The V segment lost 5 bases and the J segment 6 bases; nucleotides outside the gene matches: 12. CDR3 size: 15 residues. The CDR3 reads CASSPLGRGQDGYTF. CDR3 bases: TGTGCCAGCAGTCCCCTGGGAAGGGGGCAGGATGGCTACACCTTC.

The genes are TRBV11-2 and TRBJ1-2; 7 positions match TRBD1. Germline CDR1 and CDR2: SGHAT and FQNNGV. With 5 bases clipped from V and 3 bases from J, the junction kept 3 bases outside the gene matches. The CDR3 is 13 amino acids. The CDR3 spells CASSPQGDYGYTF. The DNA for the CDR3 is TGTGCCAGCAGCCCCCAGGGGGACTATGGCTACACCTTC.

This clone turned up a few times. This chain joins TRBV19 and TRBJ2-1, with D perhaps TRBD1 or TRBD2 (6 bases each). The germline V and J ends were trimmed by 6 bases and 4 bases, with 25 bases remaining between them. Germline loops: CDR1 LNHDA, CDR2 SQIVND (reference sequence). The length of the CDR3 is 18 residues. CDR3 in DNA: TGTGCCAGTAGACGACTAGGAGGGGGTTTCGGGGGATACAATGAGCAGTTCTTC. This encodes CASRRLGGGFGGYNEQFF.

The gene calls are TRBV14 and TRBJ1-2, with D possibly TRBD1 on 6 matching bases. V dropped 3 bases and J dropped 0 bases, with 11 bases sitting between them. This CDR3 contains 15 residues. Per germline, CDR1 SGHDN and CDR2 FVKESK. CDR3 in DNA: TGTGCCAGCAGCCACAGAGGACAGACTAACTATGGCTACACCTTC. Amino acids: CASSHRGQTNYGYTF.